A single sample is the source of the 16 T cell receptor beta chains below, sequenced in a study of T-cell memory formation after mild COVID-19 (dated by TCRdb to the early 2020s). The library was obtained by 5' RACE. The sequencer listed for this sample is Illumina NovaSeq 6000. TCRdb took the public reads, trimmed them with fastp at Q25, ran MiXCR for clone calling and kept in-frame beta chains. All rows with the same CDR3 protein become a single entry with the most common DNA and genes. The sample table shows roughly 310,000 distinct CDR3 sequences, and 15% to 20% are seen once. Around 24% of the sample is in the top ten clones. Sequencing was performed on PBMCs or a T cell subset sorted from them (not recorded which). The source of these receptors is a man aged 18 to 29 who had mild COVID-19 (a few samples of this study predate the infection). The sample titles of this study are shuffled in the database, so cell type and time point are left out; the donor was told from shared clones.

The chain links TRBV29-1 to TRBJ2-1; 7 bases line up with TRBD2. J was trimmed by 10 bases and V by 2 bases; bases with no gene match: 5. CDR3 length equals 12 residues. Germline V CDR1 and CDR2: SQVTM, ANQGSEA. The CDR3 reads CSVETAGGEQFF. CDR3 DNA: TGCAGCGTTGAAACCGCCGGGGGGGAGCAGTTCTTC.

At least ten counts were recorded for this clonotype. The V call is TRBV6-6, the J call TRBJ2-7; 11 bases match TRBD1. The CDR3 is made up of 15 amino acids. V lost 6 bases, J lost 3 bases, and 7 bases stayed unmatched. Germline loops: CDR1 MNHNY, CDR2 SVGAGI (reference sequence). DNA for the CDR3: TGTGCCAGCAGGCCCGGACAGGGGGCCTACTACGAGCAGTACGTC. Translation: CASRPGQGAYYEQYV.

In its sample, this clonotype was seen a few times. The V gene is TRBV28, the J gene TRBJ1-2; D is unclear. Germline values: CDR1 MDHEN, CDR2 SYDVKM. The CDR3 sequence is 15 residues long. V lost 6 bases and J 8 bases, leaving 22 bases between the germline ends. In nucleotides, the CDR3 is TGTGCCAGCAGAACTCTACCCCCCCTTGAATTCGGCTACACCTTC. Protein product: CASRTLPPLEFGYTF.

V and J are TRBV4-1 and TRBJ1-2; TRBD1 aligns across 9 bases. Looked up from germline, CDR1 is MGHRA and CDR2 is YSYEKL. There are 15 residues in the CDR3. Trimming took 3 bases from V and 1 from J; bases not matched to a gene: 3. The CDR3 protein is CASSQPGQGNYGYTF. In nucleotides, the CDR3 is TGCGCCAGCAGCCAGCCGGGACAGGGTAACTATGGCTACACCTTC.

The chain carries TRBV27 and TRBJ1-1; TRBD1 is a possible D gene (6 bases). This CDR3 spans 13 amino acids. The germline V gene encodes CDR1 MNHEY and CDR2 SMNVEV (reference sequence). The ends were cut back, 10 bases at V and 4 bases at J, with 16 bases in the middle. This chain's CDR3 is CAIGQSVSTEAFF. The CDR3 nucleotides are TGTGCCATCGGACAGTCCGTTAGCACTGAAGCTTTCTTT.

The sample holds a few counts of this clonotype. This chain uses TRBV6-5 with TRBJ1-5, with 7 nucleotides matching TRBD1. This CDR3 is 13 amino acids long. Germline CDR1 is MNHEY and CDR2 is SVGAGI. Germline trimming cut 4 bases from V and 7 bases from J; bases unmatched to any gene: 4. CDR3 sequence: CASSFSGGQPQHF. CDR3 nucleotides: TGTGCCAGCAGTTTTTCAGGGGGACAGCCCCAGCATTTT.

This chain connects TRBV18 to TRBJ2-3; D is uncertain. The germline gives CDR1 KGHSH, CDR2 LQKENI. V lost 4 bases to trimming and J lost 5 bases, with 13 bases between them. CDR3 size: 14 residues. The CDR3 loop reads CASSQRQSGDTQYF. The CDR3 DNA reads TGTGCCAGCTCACAGAGACAATCGGGAGATACGCAGTATTTT.

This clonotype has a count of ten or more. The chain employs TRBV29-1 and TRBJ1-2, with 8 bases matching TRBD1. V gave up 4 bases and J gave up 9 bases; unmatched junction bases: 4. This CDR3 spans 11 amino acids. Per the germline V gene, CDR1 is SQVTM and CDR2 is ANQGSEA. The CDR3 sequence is CSVGRDRRYTF. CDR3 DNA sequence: TGCAGCGTTGGCCGGGACAGGCGCTACACCTTC. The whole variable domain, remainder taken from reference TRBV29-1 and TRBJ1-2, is SAVISQKPSRDICQRGTSLTIQCQVDSQVTMMFWYRQQPGQSLTLIATANQGSEATYESGFVIDKFPISRPNLTFSTLTVSNMSPEDSSIYLCSVGRDRRYTFGSGTRLTVV.

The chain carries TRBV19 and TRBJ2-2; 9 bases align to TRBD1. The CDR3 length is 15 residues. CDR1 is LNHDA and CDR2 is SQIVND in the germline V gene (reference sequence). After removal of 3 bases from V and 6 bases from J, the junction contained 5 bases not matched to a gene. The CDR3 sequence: CASSMGQGSPGELFF. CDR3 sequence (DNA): TGTGCCAGTAGTATGGGACAGGGCAGCCCCGGGGAGCTGTTTTTT.

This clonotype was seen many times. CDR3: CASSPGAGRETQYF. CDR3 DNA sequence: TGTGCCAGCTCACCGGGGGCAGGGAGAGAGACCCAGTACTTC. This chain joins TRBV18 and TRBJ2-5; possibly TRBD1 for D (6 bases). CDR1 is KGHSH and CDR2 is LQKENI in the germline V gene. CDR3 length: 14 amino acids. Trimming removed 3 bases from V and 4 bases from J, with 12 bases in between.

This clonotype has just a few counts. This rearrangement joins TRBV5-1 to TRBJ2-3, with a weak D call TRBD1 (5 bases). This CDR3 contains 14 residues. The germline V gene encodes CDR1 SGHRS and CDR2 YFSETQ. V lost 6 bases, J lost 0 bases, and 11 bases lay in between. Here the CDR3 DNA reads TGCGCCAGCACTCCTACAGGTAGCACAGATACGCAGTATTTT. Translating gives CASTPTGSTDTQYF.

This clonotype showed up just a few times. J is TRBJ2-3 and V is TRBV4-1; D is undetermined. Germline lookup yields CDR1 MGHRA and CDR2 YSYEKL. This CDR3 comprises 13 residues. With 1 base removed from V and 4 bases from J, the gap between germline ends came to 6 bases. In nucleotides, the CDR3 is TGCGCCAGCAGCCAAGTTTTCCCAGATACGCAGTATTTT. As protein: CASSQVFPDTQYF.

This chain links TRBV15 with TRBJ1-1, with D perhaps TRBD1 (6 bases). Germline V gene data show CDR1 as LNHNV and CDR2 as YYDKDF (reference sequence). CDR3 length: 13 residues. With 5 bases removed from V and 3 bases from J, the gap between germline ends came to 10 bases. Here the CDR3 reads CATSSQGDTEAFF. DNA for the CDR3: TGTGCCACCAGCTCACAGGGTGACACTGAAGCTTTCTTT.

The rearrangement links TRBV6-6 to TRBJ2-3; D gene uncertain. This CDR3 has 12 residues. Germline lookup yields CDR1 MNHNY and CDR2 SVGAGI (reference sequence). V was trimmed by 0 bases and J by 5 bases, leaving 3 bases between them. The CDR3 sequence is CASSYSLDTQYF. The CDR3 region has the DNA TGTGCCAGCAGTTACTCGTTAGATACGCAGTATTTT.

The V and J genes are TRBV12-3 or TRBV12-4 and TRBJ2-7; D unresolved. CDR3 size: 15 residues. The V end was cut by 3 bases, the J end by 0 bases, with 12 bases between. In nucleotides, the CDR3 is TGTGCCAGCAGTTTTAGTAGGTCAAACTCCTACGAGCAGTACTTC. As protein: CASSFSRSNSYEQYF.

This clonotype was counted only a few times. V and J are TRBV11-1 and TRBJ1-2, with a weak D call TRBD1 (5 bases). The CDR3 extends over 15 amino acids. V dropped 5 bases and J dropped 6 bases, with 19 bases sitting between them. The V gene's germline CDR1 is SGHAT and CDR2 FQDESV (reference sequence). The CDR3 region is CASSNKGVPLDGYTF. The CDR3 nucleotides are TGTGCCAGCAGCAACAAAGGGGTCCCCCTTGATGGCTACACCTTC.